These 30 T cell receptor beta chains share one sample of origin, sequenced in a study of blood T cell repertoires in COVID-19. This table comes from immunoSEQ multiplex PCR, and its TCRdb copy is limited to in-frame clones, with some not included. Of tens of thousands of clones in the sample, roughly four fifths were seen once. Sequencing was carried out using peripheral blood. The source of these receptors is a man in his fifties or sixties with active or convalescent COVID-19.

The chain carries TRBV19 and TRBJ2-2; 12 nucleotides line up with TRBD1. Germline lookup yields CDR1 LNHDA and CDR2 SQIVND (reference sequence). CDR3 size: 17 residues. Trimming at V came to 5 bases and at J to 5 bases, leaving 9 bases not matched to a gene. The chain's CDR3 is CASSAGTGGIDTGELFF. Here the CDR3 DNA reads TGTGCCAGTAGTGCCGGGACAGGGGGCATAGATACCGGGGAGCTGTTTTTT.

The rearrangement uses TRBV5-6 and TRBJ2-5; possibly TRBD1 for D (6 bases). This CDR3 is 15 amino acids long. CDR1 is SGHDT, CDR2 YYEEEE, per germline. V dropped 2 bases and J dropped 4 bases, with 15 bases sitting between them. The CDR3 DNA is TGTGCCAGCAGCTTAGGTATTGGGGGCCGAGAGACCCAGTACTTC. Encoded protein: CASSLGIGGRETQYF.

The V gene is TRBV13, the J gene TRBJ2-5; TRBD2 matches at 11 bases. This CDR3 spans 15 amino acids. The germline gives CDR1 PRHDT, CDR2 FYEKMQ (reference sequence). V dropped 5 bases and J dropped 7; count of bases not matched to a gene: 9. The CDR3 region is CASSPRSGTSGTQYF. The CDR3 bases are TGTGCCAGCAGCCCCCGATCCGGGACTAGCGGGACCCAGTACTTC.

The chain recombines TRBV6-6 with TRBJ1-4; D gene unclear. CDR3 size: 12 residues. Trimming removed 5 bases at V and 8 bases at J, with 9 bases between. Germline-derived CDR1 and CDR2 are MNHNY and SVGAGI (reference sequence). This CDR3 is CASSAGGEKLFF. The CDR3, as DNA: TGTGCCAGCAGTGCAGGAGGGGAAAAACTGTTTTTT.

The CDR3 protein is CASSLGDTEAFF. The CDR3 bases are TGCGCCAGCAGCTTGGGCGACACTGAAGCTTTCTTT. The gene calls are TRBV5-1 and TRBJ1-1; D remains ambiguous. The germline gives CDR1 SGHRS, CDR2 YFSETQ. CDR3 size: 12 residues. Trimming left V 0 bases short and J 3 bases short, with 3 bases between.

The chain couples TRBV6-1 to TRBJ1-5; 7 bases fit TRBD1. CDR1 MNHNS and CDR2 SASEGT come from the germline V gene. The CDR3 contains 16 residues. V lost 3 bases to trimming and J lost 2 bases; unmatched junction nucleotides: 7. The CDR3 sequence: CASSDRDSFGNQPQHF. CDR3 DNA sequence: TGTGCCAGCAGTGATAGGGACAGCTTTGGCAATCAGCCCCAGCATTTT.

This sequence joins TRBV7-8 and TRBJ2-3, with TRBD2 matching 7 bases. Germline V lookup: CDR1 SGHVS, CDR2 FQNEAQ. The J segment lost 4 bases and the V segment lost 5 bases, leaving 6 bases of the junction unmatched. This CDR3 has 14 residues. The CDR3 loop is CASSTGLEADTQYF. Written as DNA, the CDR3 is TGTGCCAGCAGCACAGGACTAGAGGCAGATACGCAGTATTTT.

The chain links TRBV6-1 to TRBJ2-3; 12 nucleotides match TRBD2. Germline V lookup: CDR1 MNHNS, CDR2 SASEGT. There are 17 residues in the CDR3. V lost 2 bases to trimming and J lost 2 bases; unmatched junction nucleotides: 5. Here the CDR3 DNA reads TGTGCCAGCAGTGAAAGGACTAGCGGGGTAGTCACAGATACGCAGTATTTT. It codes for CASSERTSGVVTDTQYF.

This clone was picked up a small number of times. The chain employs TRBV5-6 and TRBJ2-5; possible D gene TRBD1, 5 bases. The germline V gene has CDR1 SGHDT and CDR2 YYEEEE. This CDR3 has 15 residues. The V gene lost 5 bases and the J gene lost 1 base, with 15 bases spanning the gap. The CDR3: CASRPLGQAQETQYF. In DNA form, the CDR3 reads TGTGCCAGCAGGCCGCTAGGACAAGCCCAAGAGACCCAGTACTTC.

This clone was recorded only once. The V and J genes are TRBV24-1 and TRBJ2-2; 10 bases are a match to TRBD2. The V segment lost 2 bases and the J segment 1 base; nucleotides outside the gene matches: 3. Germline V gives CDR1 KGHDR, CDR2 SFDVKD. CDR3 size: 17 residues. Here the CDR3 reads CATSDYRTSGNTGELFF. For the CDR3, the DNA is TGTGCCACCAGTGATTACAGGACTAGCGGGAACACCGGGGAGCTGTTTTTT.

This rearrangement joins TRBV14 to TRBJ2-3, with 8 bases that match TRBD2. The CDR3 covers 14 residues. The V segment lost 1 base and the J segment 10 bases; nucleotides outside the gene matches: 7. CDR1 and CDR2 from the germline V gene are SGHDN and FVKESK. The CDR3 region has the DNA TGTGCCAGCAGCCAAGTCCCGGGCGGGGGGTCGCAGTATTTT. This encodes CASSQVPGGGSQYF.

As to this clone: Distinct nucleotide sequences in the sample also encode this CDR3. The rearrangement uses TRBV7-7 and TRBJ2-5, with D possibly being TRBD1 (6 bases). The germline CDR1 and CDR2 sequences are SSHAT and FNYEAQ (reference sequence). The CDR3 spans 13 residues. V was cut by 5 bases and J by 5 bases, with 12 bases left in between. The CDR3 nucleotides are TGTGCCAGCAGCGTACAGGGTACGGAGACCCAGTACTTC. As protein: CASSVQGTETQYF.

The rearrangement uses TRBV24-1 and TRBJ1-4, with a possible D match to TRBD1 (5 bases). Per germline, CDR1 KGHDR and CDR2 SFDVKD. The CDR3 has 15 amino acids. Between the trimmed V and J ends, which lost 5 bases and 8 bases, there was a span of 17 bases. This CDR3 reads CATSGEVGGEEKLFF. The CDR3, as DNA: TGTGCCACCAGTGGCGAGGTGGGGGGAGAGGAAAAACTGTTTTTT.

The table lists this clone with a few counts. The chain carries TRBV2 and TRBJ2-7; 10 bases fit TRBD1. The junction had 12 bases not matched to a gene; V was cut back by 6 bases and J by 1 base. This CDR3 region has 17 residues. The germline CDR1 and CDR2 sequences are SNHLY and FYNNEI. The CDR3 DNA is TGTGCCAGCAGCGACCCCGGACAGGGGGTTATATCCTACGAGCAGTACGTC. It codes for CASSDPGQGVISYEQYV.

The chain joins TRBV12-5 to TRBJ2-5; 11 nucleotides line up with TRBD2. This CDR3 spans 15 amino acids. Losses at the gene ends were 7 bases for V and 5 bases for J; bases not matched to a gene: 9. Germline V gene data show CDR1 as LGHNT and CDR2 as FRNRAP. The CDR3 DNA follows: TGTGCTAGTGCGGCTAGCGGGGGGAATCAGGAGACCCAGTACTTC. Its protein is CASAASGGNQETQYF.

The V call is TRBV10-2, the J call TRBJ1-5; unclear D gene. Trimming took off 0 bases at V and 11 bases at J, with 11 bases between the two ends. Germline V gene lookup returns CDR1 WSHSY and CDR2 SAAADI. This CDR3 spans 13 amino acids. CDR3 loop: CASSESSLEAQHF. CDR3 nucleotide sequence: TGCGCCAGCAGTGAGTCGAGTTTGGAGGCCCAGCATTTT.

This chain uses TRBV28 with TRBJ2-3; 9 nucleotides line up with TRBD2. CDR3 size: 14 residues. Germline V CDR1 and CDR2: MDHEN, SYDVKM. V gave up 8 bases and J gave up 0 bases; unmatched junction bases: 3. The DNA of the CDR3 is TGTGCCAGCGTTAGCGGGGGTAGCACAGATACGCAGTATTTT. This codes for CASVSGGSTDTQYF.

This clone came up once. The V gene is TRBV21-1, the J gene TRBJ2-5; the tabulated D call, TRBD2, remains unverified against the DNA. TRBV21-1 constitutes a pseudogene. The CDR3 contains 17 residues. Here the CDR3 DNA reads TGTGCCAGCAGCAAACCCCCTTTGGACTGCGACCAAGAGACCCAGTACTTC. Amino acids: CASSKPPLDCDQETQYF.

CDR3 sequence: CASGRSQGNYGYTF. CDR3 sequence (DNA): TGTGCCAGCGGGCGATCACAGGGAAACTATGGCTACACCTTC. The chain links TRBV2 to TRBJ1-2; possible D gene TRBD1, 6 bases. The CDR3 is made up of 14 amino acids. Trimming stripped 8 bases from V and 2 bases from J, with 15 bases between. Germline CDR1 and CDR2: SNHLY and FYNNEI.

The genes are TRBV9 and TRBJ1-1; 8 nucleotides line up with TRBD1. Per germline, CDR1 SGDLS and CDR2 YYNGEE. V was pared by 4 bases and J by 6 bases, with 5 bases of the junction left unmatched. The CDR3 has 13 residues. The CDR3 bases are TGTGCCAGCAGCCCACAGACAGGGGCTGAAGCTTTCTTT. It translates to CASSPQTGAEAFF. The full variable domain, its missing parts supplied by reference TRBV9 and TRBJ1-1, is DSGVTQTPKHLITATGQRVTLRCSPRSGDLSVYWYQQSLDQGLQFLIQYYNGEERAKGNILERFSAQQFPDLHSELNLSSLELGDSALYFCASSPQTGAEAFFGQGTRLTVV.

This clone is a singleton in its sample. CDR3 in DNA: TGTGCCAGCAGTGAAAGGAAGCGCCAGCCCCAGCATTTT. Amino acids: CASSERKRQPQHF. The chain links TRBV2 to TRBJ1-5; D unresolved. V was pared by 2 bases and J by 7 bases, with 9 bases between. There are 13 residues in the CDR3. CDR1 is SNHLY and CDR2 is FYNNEI in the germline V gene.

This chain uses TRBV5-4 with TRBJ2-2; 11 nucleotides align to TRBD2. CDR1 and CDR2 (germline): SGHNT, YYREEE (reference sequence). V shed 1 base, J shed 7 bases, and the junction held 6 bases outside the gene matches. The CDR3 sequence is 16 residues long. The CDR3 DNA reads as TGTGCCAGCAGCTTGAGTCTAGCGGGGGGATACGGGGAGCTGTTTTTT. The encoded protein is CASSLSLAGGYGELFF.

The CDR3 region is CASRGRGYQPQHF. Here the CDR3 DNA reads TGTGCCAGCAGGGGCCGGGGGTATCAGCCCCAGCATTTT. V and J are TRBV28 and TRBJ1-5, with D tentatively TRBD1 (5 bases). The CDR3 is made up of 13 amino acids. Germline V gene data show CDR1 as MDHEN and CDR2 as SYDVKM. The V and J ends lost 6 bases and 5 bases respectively, with 11 bases between them.

This clone was observed a few times. This rearrangement joins TRBV5-1 to TRBJ2-3, with D possibly matching TRBD1 (5 bases). V was shortened by 0 bases and J by 0 bases, with 11 bases between the two germline ends. The CDR3 spans 16 residues. Looked up from germline, CDR1 is SGHRS and CDR2 is YFSETQ. The CDR3 region is CASSLGGVASTDTQYF. Here the CDR3 DNA reads TGCGCCAGCAGCTTGGGGGGCGTAGCAAGCACAGATACGCAGTATTTT.

The chain joins TRBV28 to TRBJ1-3, with TRBD1 as a possible D gene (5 bases). Trimming shortened V by 5 bases and J by 0 bases, and 11 bases separated the two germline ends. This CDR3 is 15 amino acids long. The germline V gene has CDR1 MDHEN and CDR2 SYDVKM. CDR3 bases: TGTGCCAGCAGTATGGACAACTACTCTGGAAACACCATATATTTT. Its translation: CASSMDNYSGNTIYF. Filled out from reference TRBV28 and TRBJ1-3, the complete variable domain reads DVKVTQSSRYLVKRTGEKVFLECVQDMDHENMFWYRQDPGLGLRLIYFSYDVKMKEKGDIPEGYSVSREKKERFSLILESASTNQTSMYLCASSMDNYSGNTIYFGEGSWLTVV.

The chain links TRBV30 to TRBJ2-3, with 8 nucleotides matching TRBD1. The CDR3 has 13 residues. Germline loops: CDR1 GTSNPN, CDR2 SVGIG (reference sequence). V trimming: 5 bases; J trimming: 4 bases; junction bases outside the gene matches: 5. The CDR3 loop is CAWGQGNADTQYF. Written as DNA, the CDR3 is TGTGCCTGGGGACAGGGTAACGCAGATACGCAGTATTTT.

CDR3 DNA: TGTGCCATCAATCAAGGCGGGGTTACAGATACGCAGTATTTT. This encodes CAINQGGVTDTQYF. The chain uses TRBV10-3 and TRBJ2-3; D possibly corresponds to TRBD2 (6 bases). Deletions cut 7 bases from V and 3 bases from J, with 14 bases between. Germline V lookup: CDR1 ENHRY, CDR2 SYGVKD. The CDR3 is 14 residues long.

This chain joins TRBV30 and TRBJ2-5; 8 nucleotides match TRBD2. J was trimmed by 6 bases and V by 0 bases; bases with no gene match: 9. This CDR3 contains 15 residues. The germline gives CDR1 GTSNPN, CDR2 SVGIG (reference sequence). The CDR3 DNA reads as TGTGCCTGGAGTGTACTCGGGGGGGGCGGGCAGACCCAGTACTTC. Its protein is CAWSVLGGGGQTQYF.

This clone was detected only a few times. The rearrangement links TRBV9 to TRBJ1-2; D unclear. V lost 0 bases to trimming and J lost 3 bases, with 9 bases between them. CDR1 and CDR2 (germline): SGDLS, YYNGEE. CDR3 length: 14 amino acids. This chain's CDR3 is CASSVDGSDYGYTF. For the CDR3, the DNA is TGTGCCAGCAGCGTAGACGGCAGCGACTATGGCTACACCTTC.

J is TRBJ2-7 and V is TRBV6-5; TRBD1 matches 12 bases. Germline V gene data show CDR1 as MNHEY and CDR2 as SVGAGI. The CDR3 runs to 12 residues. After removal of 4 bases from V and 12 bases from J, the junction contained 4 bases not matched to a gene. In nucleotides, the CDR3 is TGTGCCAGCAGTTCGGGACAGGGGGCCGGGTACTTC. Its translation is CASSSGQGAGYF.